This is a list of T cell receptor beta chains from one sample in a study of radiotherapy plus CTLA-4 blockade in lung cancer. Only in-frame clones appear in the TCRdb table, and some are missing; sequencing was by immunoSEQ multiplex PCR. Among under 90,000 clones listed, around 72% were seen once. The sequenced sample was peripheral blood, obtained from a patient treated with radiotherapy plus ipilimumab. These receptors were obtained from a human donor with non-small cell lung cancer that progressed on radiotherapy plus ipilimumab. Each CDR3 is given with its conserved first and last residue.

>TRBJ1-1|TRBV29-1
CSVGRDRGEAFF
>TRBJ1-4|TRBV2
CASSEGGTNEKLFF
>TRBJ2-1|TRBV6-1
CASSDLGTSGPNEQFF
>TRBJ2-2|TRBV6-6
CASSYSGDYTGELFF
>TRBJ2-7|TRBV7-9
CASSLGPNYEQYF
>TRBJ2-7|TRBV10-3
CAISEGTVSSYEQYF
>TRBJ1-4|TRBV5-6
CASSSQGMLGELFF
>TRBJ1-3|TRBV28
CASSGYSGNTIYF
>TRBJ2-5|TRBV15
CATSRGTVGPGHPQETQYF
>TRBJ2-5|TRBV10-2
CASSESKGTTAQYF
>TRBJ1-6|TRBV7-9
CASSLDMGVSPLHF
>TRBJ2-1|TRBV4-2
CASSQGQGIINEQFF
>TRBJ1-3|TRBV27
CASKIRGGSGNTIYF
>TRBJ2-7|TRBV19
CASRGTGPEQYF
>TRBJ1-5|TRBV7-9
CASSLWGADQPQHF
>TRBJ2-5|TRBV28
CASSDGNRVGETQYF
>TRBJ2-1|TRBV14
CASSGSGMDEQFF
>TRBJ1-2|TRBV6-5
CASSEGGAGYGYTF
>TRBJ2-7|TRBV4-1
CASSQGEGPYEQYF
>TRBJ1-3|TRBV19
CASSIAATRSGNTIYF
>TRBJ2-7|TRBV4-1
CASSQNARPDYEQYF
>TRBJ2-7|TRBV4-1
CASSATMGEEQYF
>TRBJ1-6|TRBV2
CASSGQRGRHSPLHF
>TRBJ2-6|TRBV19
CASSPLTGESGANVLTF
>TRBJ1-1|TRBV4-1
CASSQDSSRNTEAFF
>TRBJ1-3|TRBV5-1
CASSLADSGNTIYF
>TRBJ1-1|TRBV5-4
CASRGGGSMNTEAFF
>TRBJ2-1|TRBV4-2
CASSQELAGGGSLYNEQFF
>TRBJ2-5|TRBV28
CASSLGGRSETQYF
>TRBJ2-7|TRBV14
CASSQSQGAYEQYF
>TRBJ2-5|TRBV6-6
CASSWGTGDKETQYF
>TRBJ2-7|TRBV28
CASRSQLDRAGAYEQYF
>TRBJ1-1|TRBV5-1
CASSTGQGVWTEAFF
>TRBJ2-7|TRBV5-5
CASSLVWEDEQYF
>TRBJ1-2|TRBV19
CASSMADRLYGYTF
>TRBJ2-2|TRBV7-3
CASSQSRDRGLAGELFF
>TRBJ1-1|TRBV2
CASRRTRTGDAEAFF
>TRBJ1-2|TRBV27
CASSEGQDKPTGAF
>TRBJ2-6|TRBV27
CASSLRWTGSHSGANVLTF
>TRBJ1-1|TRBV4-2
CASSQADRDSTAFF
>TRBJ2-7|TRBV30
CALGAGSYEQYF
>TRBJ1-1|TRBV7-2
CASSVSAVQNTEAFF
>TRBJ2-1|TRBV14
CASSQGLAGGSSYNEQFF
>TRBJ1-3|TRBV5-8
CASRARPGLSNLSSGNTIYF
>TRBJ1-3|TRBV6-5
CASSYSINVRQEIF
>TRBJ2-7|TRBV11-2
CANSLDTTYEQYF
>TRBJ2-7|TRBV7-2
CASSSATAEQYF
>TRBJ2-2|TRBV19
CASSIGQAGLFF
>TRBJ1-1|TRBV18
CASSKRQARDTEAFF
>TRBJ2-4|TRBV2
CASIYSTSGRNIQYF
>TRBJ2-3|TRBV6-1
CASSGGTVTHLTGDTQYF
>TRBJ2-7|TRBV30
CAWCSFGGGLYF
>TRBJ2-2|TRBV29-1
CSAGTGSRSGELFF